Shown below are 22 T cell receptor beta chains from a single sample sequenced in a study of T cell responses to AZD1222 COVID-19 vaccine. Method: immunoSEQ multiplex PCR; TCRdb's copy keeps in-frame clones and lacks some. The table has 150,000 to 200,000 clones, over 90% seen once. Here the sequenced sample was peripheral blood, taken on day 0 of AZD1222 vaccination. These receptors were collected from an adult in good health.

The chain combines TRBV19 with TRBJ1-1, with a possible D match to TRBD1 (5 bases). Per germline, CDR1 LNHDA and CDR2 SQIVND (reference sequence). This CDR3 comprises 14 residues. V was shortened by 0 bases and J by 1 base, with 6 bases between the two germline ends. In DNA, the CDR3 is TGTGCCAGTAGTATAGAGGGGACGAACACTGAAGCTTTCTTT. Its protein is CASSIEGTNTEAFF.

The V gene is TRBV25-1, the J gene TRBJ2-7, with 13 bases identical to TRBD2. The CDR3 totals 15 residues. The germline CDR1 and CDR2 sequences are MGHDK and SYGVNS. J was trimmed by 5 bases and V by 6 bases; bases with no gene match: 7. The CDR3 DNA is TGTGCCAGCAGAACTAGCGGGGGGGCTTCCCACGAGCAGTACTTC. Its translation: CASRTSGGASHEQYF.

The chain is built from TRBV5-3 and TRBJ2-7, with D possibly matching TRBD1 (6 bases). TRBV5-3 is assigned to the ORF class and has an uncertain function. Between the trimmed V and J ends, which lost 8 bases and 4 bases, there was a span of 16 bases. This CDR3 comprises 13 residues. For the CDR3, the DNA is TGTGCCAGCCCCGGGACAAGAGCATACGAGCAGTACTTC. This sequence encodes CASPGTRAYEQYF.

The J gene is TRBJ1-1, the V gene TRBV4-2; a possible D gene is TRBD1 (6 bases). Germline assignment: CDR1 LGHNA and CDR2 YNFKEQ. The CDR3 is made up of 16 amino acids. V shed 0 bases and J shed 4 bases, with 15 bases lying between them. CDR3 loop: CASSQDRGGGRTEAFF. The CDR3 DNA sequence: TGTGCCAGCAGCCAAGATCGAGGAGGGGGACGCACTGAAGCTTTCTTT.

This clone was seen only once. The chain has TRBV29-1 and TRBJ1-4; D uncertain. The germline CDR1 and CDR2 sequences are SQVTM and ANQGSEA. The V end lost 6 bases, the J end lost 8 bases, and 13 bases lay between the germline ends. CDR3 size: 12 residues. The CDR3 is CSVQSSGEKLFF. In DNA form, the CDR3 reads TGCAGCGTCCAGAGTAGTGGGGAAAAACTGTTTTTT. Combining the CDR3 with reference TRBV29-1 and TRBJ1-4 gives the whole variable domain SAVISQKPSRDICQRGTSLTIQCQVDSQVTMMFWYRQQPGQSLTLIATANQGSEATYESGFVIDKFPISRPNLTFSTLTVSNMSPEDSSIYLCSVQSSGEKLFFGSGTQLSVL.

The chain has TRBV4-3 and TRBJ2-2; a possible D gene is TRBD2 (5 bases). The V end was cut by 0 bases, the J end by 6 bases, with 11 bases between. CDR3 size: 15 residues. CDR1 and CDR2 (germline): LGHNA, YSLEER. CDR3 DNA sequence: TGCGCCAGCAGCCAAGAGTTTTCCGGGGCCGGGGAGCTGTTTTTT. This translates into CASSQEFSGAGELFF.

This clone is judged medium-sized. This chain joins TRBV28 and TRBJ2-1; a possible D gene is TRBD2 (5 bases). V dropped 4 bases and J dropped 6 bases, with 13 bases sitting between them. Germline-derived CDR1 and CDR2 are MDHEN and SYDVKM. This CDR3 has 14 amino acids. For the CDR3, the DNA is TGTGCCAGCAGTTCCGACGGGATCAGCAATGAGCAGTTCTTC. Amino acids: CASSSDGISNEQFF.

This sequence joins TRBV9 and TRBJ1-1, with D unclear. The CDR3 is 14 residues long. The V end lost 0 bases, the J end lost 6 bases, and 12 bases lay between the germline ends. Germline CDR1 and CDR2: SGDLS and YYNGEE. In DNA form, the CDR3 reads TGTGCCAGCAGCGTAGACTTATCTAACGCTGAAGCTTTCTTT. Translated, it gives CASSVDLSNAEAFF.

This chain links TRBV10-3 with TRBJ2-7; unclear D gene. The CDR3 sequence is 15 residues long. V shed 5 bases and J shed 0 bases, with 14 bases lying between them. Germline assignment: CDR1 ENHRY and CDR2 SYGVKD. CDR3 sequence (DNA): TGTGCCATCAGTAACTCGGCCTCGGTCTCCTACGAGCAGTACTTC. It codes for CAISNSASVSYEQYF.

The CDR3 DNA reads TGTGCCAGCAGCTTACAGGGAGGGACAGAGCCGACTCCATATGGCTACACCTTC. This gives the protein CASSLQGGTEPTPYGYTF. This rearrangement joins TRBV7-9 to TRBJ1-2; the match to TRBD1 covers 7 bases. Germline values: CDR1 SEHNR, CDR2 FQNEAQ (reference sequence). The J segment lost 5 bases and the V segment lost 2 bases, leaving 17 bases of the junction unmatched. The CDR3 has 18 residues.

V gene TRBV5-1 combines with J gene TRBJ1-4; 7 bases fit TRBD1. Germline V gene lookup returns CDR1 SGHRS and CDR2 YFSETQ. The CDR3 loop spans 16 amino acids. V was clipped by 0 bases and J by 7 bases; unmatched bases: 9. As DNA, the CDR3 is TGCGCCAGCAGCTTGGGACAGGGAACAGTGGGTGAAAAACTGTTTTTT. Encoded protein: CASSLGQGTVGEKLFF. The variable domain in full, completed from reference TRBV5-1 and TRBJ1-4, reads KAGVTQTPRYLIKTRGQQVTLSCSPISGHRSVSWYQQTPGQGLQFLFEYFSETQRNKGNFPGRFSGRQFSNSRSEMNVSTLELGDSALYLCASSLGQGTVGEKLFFGSGTQLSVL.

The chain is built from TRBV27 and TRBJ1-5; 8 bases are shared with TRBD1. This CDR3 spans 15 amino acids. Germline CDR1 and CDR2: MNHEY and SMNVEV (reference sequence). J was trimmed by 4 bases and V by 6 bases; bases with no gene match: 8. The CDR3 nucleotides read TGTGCCAGCAGCAGTGGACAGGGAGGGAATCAGCCCCAGCATTTT. It specifies CASSSGQGGNQPQHF.

This chain joins TRBV7-2 and TRBJ2-1, with no clear D. Looked up from germline, CDR1 is SGHTA and CDR2 is FQGNSA. This CDR3 comprises 12 residues. V was cut by 1 base and J by 7 bases, with 5 bases left in between. The CDR3 DNA sequence: TGTGCCAGCAGCTTAGACGGGAATGAGCAGTTCTTC. This encodes CASSLDGNEQFF.

This rearrangement joins TRBV5-5 to TRBJ1-5; 11 nucleotides agree with TRBD1. The trim removed 2 bases at V and 6 bases at J, leaving 7 bases unmatched. The CDR3 has 16 residues. Germline values: CDR1 SGHKS, CDR2 YYEKEE (reference sequence). This CDR3 is CASSLEGTGGFQPQHF. CDR3 sequence (DNA): TGTGCCAGCAGCTTAGAAGGGACAGGGGGGTTTCAGCCCCAGCATTTT.

The J gene is TRBJ2-3, the V gene TRBV6-2 or TRBV6-3; no reliable D call. V lost 0 bases and J lost 1, with 5 bases in between. The CDR3 has 14 residues. Germline lookup yields CDR1 MNHEY and CDR2 SVGEGT. The DNA for the CDR3 is TGTGCCAGCAGTTACTCTAAGGGCACAGATACGCAGTATTTT. Protein product: CASSYSKGTDTQYF.

The chain has TRBV7-9 and TRBJ1-4, with D unresolved. This CDR3 has 14 amino acids. CDR1 SEHNR and CDR2 FQNEAQ come from the germline V gene (reference sequence). Deletions cut 5 bases from V and 4 bases from J, with 11 bases between. CDR3 sequence reads: CASSLSVSNEKLFF. CDR3 DNA: TGTGCCAGCAGCCTCAGTGTGAGTAATGAAAAACTGTTTTTT.

This clone was seen a few times. The rearrangement joins TRBV5-5 to TRBJ1-1, with D unclear. The CDR3 is made up of 14 amino acids. Per the germline V gene, CDR1 is SGHKS and CDR2 is YYEKEE (reference sequence). Trimming took off 4 bases at V and 1 base at J, with 11 bases between the two ends. The DNA of the CDR3 is TGTGCCAGCAGCCCAGGCCCAGAGAACACTGAAGCTTTCTTT. It specifies CASSPGPENTEAFF.

The genes are TRBV27 and TRBJ1-1; no clear D gene. This CDR3 has 13 residues. The germline CDR1 and CDR2 sequences are MNHEY and SMNVEV (reference sequence). V was cut by 6 bases and J by 5 bases, with 13 bases left in between. The chain's CDR3 is CASRPTGGTEAFF. CDR3 DNA sequence: TGTGCCAGCAGACCTACGGGAGGGACTGAAGCTTTCTTT.

The gene calls are TRBV7-6 and TRBJ1-3; a possible D gene is TRBD1 (5 bases). This CDR3 comprises 15 residues. V was pared by 1 base and J by 1 base, with 8 bases between. Per germline, CDR1 SGHVS and CDR2 FNYEAQ. Written as DNA, the CDR3 is TGTGCCAGCAGCTTAGTGGGGGTATCTGGAAACACCATATATTTT. This encodes CASSLVGVSGNTIYF.

This clone was detected once. The chain carries TRBV7-2 and TRBJ1-2; possible D gene TRBD1, 6 bases. Germline V gene data show CDR1 as SGHTA and CDR2 as FQGNSA. This CDR3 has 15 amino acids. Trimming cost V 0 bases and J 4 bases, with 12 bases left between them. The CDR3 coding sequence is TGTGCCAGCAGCTTAGCTACCGGGACACTCTATGGCTACACCTTC. It codes for CASSLATGTLYGYTF.

The rearrangement uses TRBV2 and TRBJ1-4; 8 bases align to TRBD1. The CDR3 is 12 residues long. J was trimmed by 3 bases and V by 9 bases; bases with no gene match: 0. Germline values: CDR1 SNHLY, CDR2 FYNNEI. CDR3 in DNA: TGTGCCAGGGACAGGGCTAATGAAAAACTGTTTTTT. It encodes CARDRANEKLFF.

This clone occurred once. The chain uses TRBV6-5 and TRBJ2-5, with 10 bases that match TRBD2. V shed 10 bases, J shed 5 bases, and the junction held 13 bases outside the gene matches. This CDR3 is 15 amino acids long. The V gene's germline CDR1 is MNHEY and CDR2 SVGAGI. The CDR3 region is CATQRGGGQAETQYF. The CDR3 nucleotides are TGTGCCACTCAGCGGGGGGGCGGTCAAGCGGAGACCCAGTACTTC.